The 25 T cell receptor beta chains in this list originate from one sample, sequenced in a study of regulatory T cells in long-lasting Graves disease. Noted time point: newly diagnosed GD, antithyroid drugs for less than 3 months. RNA isolated from PBMCs was used to make the TCR library. Building of the TCR beta libraries involved iRepertoire HTBI primers and Arm-PCR of CDR3 regions. TCRdb called the multiplex PCR reads again in MiXCR, with one record for every CDR3 protein. The sample yields 530,000 or so distinct CDR3 sequences, around 15% seen once. This sample was shared with a second study, whose subject was T cells in Graves' hyperthyroidism and ophthalmopathy.

Material: peripheral blood mononuclear cells (PBMCs), obtained at new diagnosis, from a patient treated with antithyroid drugs. The origin of the receptors is a man aged 18 to 30 with Graves disease.

In this sample, this clonotype turned up a few times. The chain joins TRBV5-4 to TRBJ2-1; 10 bases align to TRBD2. V was pared by 0 bases and J by 4 bases, with 7 bases of the junction left unmatched. The CDR3 sequence is 17 residues long. Germline CDR1 reads SGHNT; CDR2 reads YYREEE (reference sequence). CDR3 region: CASSLGAGTSAYNEQFF. The CDR3 nucleotides read TGTGCCAGCAGCTTGGGGGCCGGGACTAGCGCGTACAATGAGCAGTTCTTC.

This clonotype was seen ten or more times. The genes are TRBV12-3 or TRBV12-4 and TRBJ2-1, with TRBD2 matching over 8 bases. Germline trimming cut 4 bases from V and 7 bases from J; bases unmatched to any gene: 9. The CDR3 runs 15 residues. CDR3 sequence: CASSSQAGVRNEQFF. The DNA of the CDR3 is TGTGCCAGCAGTTCCCAAGCGGGAGTCAGGAATGAGCAGTTCTTC.

This clonotype was counted at least ten times. The chain carries TRBV28 and TRBJ1-2; D perhaps matches TRBD1 (5 bases). V lost 7 bases and J lost 0, with 15 bases in between. The CDR3 consists of 15 residues. The germline CDR1 and CDR2 sequences are MDHEN and SYDVKM. The CDR3 reads CASTEGTVANYGYTF. The DNA for the CDR3 is TGTGCCAGCACCGAGGGGACGGTAGCTAACTATGGCTACACCTTC.

The count of this clonotype is one. The V and J genes are TRBV20-1 and TRBJ1-5, with D tentatively TRBD1 (5 bases). V gave up 6 bases and J gave up 0 bases, with 21 bases separating them. The CDR3 runs to 17 residues. The germline CDR1 and CDR2 sequences are DFQATT and SNEGSKA (reference sequence). CDR3 region: CSALQSGGFYSNQPQHF. The CDR3 DNA reads TGCAGTGCCCTTCAGTCCGGGGGGTTTTATAGCAATCAGCCCCAGCATTTT.

This clonotype has a count of ten or more. The genes are TRBV11-3 and TRBJ2-1; D ambiguous. The CDR3 covers 16 residues. From germline, CDR1 is SGHNT and CDR2 YENEEA. Between the trimmed V and J ends, which lost 1 base and 9 bases, there was a span of 19 bases. In nucleotides, the CDR3 is TGTGCCAGCAGCTTAGCGAGGCCAGGTTATGTGGGTGAGCAGTTCTTC. Its protein is CASSLARPGYVGEQFF.

This clonotype turned up a few times. At one boundary the junction diverges from the germline segment, which might be a read error. The rearrangement joins TRBV3-1 to TRBJ2-2; tentative D call: TRBD2 (5 bases). Germline V CDR1 and CDR2: LGHDT, YNNKEL (reference sequence). The CDR3 sequence is 16 residues long. The CDR3 sequence: CARSQEGTVNTGELFF. CDR3 nucleotides: TGTGCCCGCAGCCAAGAGGGCACGGTGAACACCGGGGAGCTGTTTTTT.

Details on this clonotype: This could be a read error, since a much larger clone is one nucleotide away. The genes are TRBV9 and TRBJ2-7; D not resolved. Trimming cost V 4 bases and J 3 bases, with 17 bases left between them. Germline CDR1 SGDLS, CDR2 YYNGEE. The CDR3 loop spans 15 amino acids. The CDR3 protein is CASSRGADSFYEQYF. The CDR3 nucleotides read TGTGCCAGCAGCCGAGGCGCGGATAGCTTCTACGAGCAGTACTTC.

Written as DNA, the CDR3 is TGTGCCAGCTCACCACCTCTAGCGGGAGGGGGACAAGAGACCCAGTACTTC. This translates into CASSPPLAGGGQETQYF. The chain employs TRBV18 and TRBJ2-5; 12 bases are shared with TRBD2. V shed 0 bases, J shed 2 bases, and the junction held 4 bases outside the gene matches. This CDR3 contains 17 residues. Germline lookup yields CDR1 KGHSH and CDR2 LQKENI.

This clonotype was seen ten or more times. The V call is TRBV30, the J call TRBJ1-2; TRBD1 aligns across 7 bases. J was trimmed by 3 bases and V by 0 bases; bases with no gene match: 4. Per germline, CDR1 GTSNPN and CDR2 SVGIG (reference sequence). The CDR3 has 14 residues. The CDR3 DNA follows: TGTGCCTGGAGTGTATGGGACAGCGACTATGGCTACACCTTC. It encodes CAWSVWDSDYGYTF. Variable domain in full (rest from reference TRBV30 and TRBJ1-2): SQTIHQWPATLVQPVGSPLSLECTVEGTSNPNLYWYRQAAGRGLQLLFYSVGIGQISSEVPQNLSASRPQDRQFILSSKKLLLSDSGFYLCAWSVWDSDYGYTFGSGTRLTVV.

V is TRBV20-1 and J is TRBJ1-2; TRBD1 matches at 11 bases. This CDR3 has 14 residues. Losses at the gene ends were 3 bases for V and 5 bases for J; bases not matched to a gene: 5. The germline V gene encodes CDR1 DFQATT and CDR2 SNEGSKA (reference sequence). The CDR3 DNA reads as TGCAGTGCTAGTGGACAGGGGGCTTTTTATGGCTACACCTTC. This encodes CSASGQGAFYGYTF.

This clonotype was seen many times. This chain connects TRBV27 to TRBJ2-1, with TRBD2 identical over 8 bases. The V gene's germline CDR1 is MNHEY and CDR2 SMNVEV (reference sequence). This CDR3 has 16 amino acids. V dropped 0 bases and J dropped 11; count of bases not matched to a gene: 12. CDR3 DNA sequence: TGTGCCAGCAGTTTATCGATGAGCGGGAGCTCCCCTAAGCAGTTCTTC. It encodes CASSLSMSGSSPKQFF.

Many counts were recorded for this clonotype. The V call is TRBV30, the J call TRBJ2-3; 9 bases are shared with TRBD1. V lost 5 bases, J lost 0 bases, and 6 bases stayed unmatched. CDR1 GTSNPN and CDR2 SVGIG come from the germline V gene (reference sequence). CDR3 length: 15 amino acids. CDR3 loop: CAWGTGQGSTDTQYF. The CDR3 region has the DNA TGTGCCTGGGGCACGGGACAGGGAAGCACAGATACGCAGTATTTT.

Only a few counts were recorded for this clonotype. The chain links TRBV27 to TRBJ2-7; 7 bases align to TRBD2. Trimming took 3 bases from V and 3 from J; bases not matched to a gene: 8. Germline V gene data show CDR1 as MNHEY and CDR2 as SMNVEV (reference sequence). This CDR3 region has 15 residues. CDR3 nucleotide sequence: TGTGCCAGCAGTTTTGGGGGGGACCCAAACTACGAGCAGTACTTC. It translates to CASSFGGDPNYEQYF.

This clonotype has more than one count but fewer than ten. The J gene is TRBJ1-2, the V gene TRBV29-1; no reliable D call. V lost 2 bases and J lost 0, with 13 bases in between. This CDR3 is built from 15 residues. CDR1 and CDR2 (germline): SQVTM, ANQGSEA. Here the CDR3 reads CSVEWAGDTNYGYTF. CDR3 coding DNA: TGCAGCGTTGAATGGGCAGGCGATACTAACTATGGCTACACCTTC.

This clonotype occurred many times. V is TRBV27 and J is TRBJ2-7; 9 bases are a match to TRBD2. The CDR3 consists of 15 residues. Germline V gene data show CDR1 as MNHEY and CDR2 as SMNVEV (reference sequence). Trimming took 3 bases from V and 6 from J; bases not matched to a gene: 9. The CDR3 sequence is CASSLGGRAEGEQYF. CDR3 sequence (DNA): TGTGCCAGCAGTTTGGGCGGGAGGGCCGAGGGCGAGCAGTACTTC.

This clonotype was counted a few times. The rearrangement uses TRBV5-1 and TRBJ2-1; 10 bases are a match to TRBD2. The V segment lost 6 bases and the J segment 6 bases; nucleotides outside the gene matches: 6. The V gene's germline CDR1 is SGHRS and CDR2 YFSETQ. The CDR3 sequence is 14 residues long. DNA for the CDR3: TGCGCCAGCACCGGACTAGCGGAATTCAATGAGCAGTTCTTC. Its protein is CASTGLAEFNEQFF.

This rearrangement joins TRBV5-4 to TRBJ2-3, with D possibly being TRBD2 (6 bases). V lost 5 bases and J 0 bases, leaving 19 bases between the germline ends. The germline gives CDR1 SGHNT, CDR2 YYREEE (reference sequence). CDR3 length: 17 amino acids. The CDR3 sequence is CASRRGPQPDSTDTQYF. The CDR3 DNA is TGTGCCAGCAGGCGGGGACCCCAACCCGATAGCACAGATACGCAGTATTTT.

There are many counts of this clonotype. This rearrangement joins TRBV28 to TRBJ2-5, with D possibly being TRBD1 (6 bases). Trimming removed 5 bases from V and 1 base from J, with 14 bases in between. Germline CDR1 reads MDHEN; CDR2 reads SYDVKM. The CDR3 is made up of 15 amino acids. CDR3 protein: CASSRIRRGQETQYF. The DNA for the CDR3 is TGTGCCAGCAGTCGAATTCGCAGGGGCCAAGAGACCCAGTACTTC.

This clonotype was recorded many times. One junction end disagrees with the germline gene, perhaps due to a read error. This rearrangement joins TRBV20-1 to TRBJ2-5, with 12 bases fitting TRBD2. Germline V CDR1 and CDR2: DFQATT, SNEGSKA (reference sequence). The CDR3 has 17 amino acids. The CDR3 is CSARDRASGRVAETQYF. As DNA, the CDR3 is TGCAGTGCGAGAGATCGGGCTAGCGGGAGGGTTGCGGAGACCCAGTACTTC.

This clonotype was recorded at least ten times. This rearrangement joins TRBV2 to TRBJ2-2; TRBD1 matches 8 bases. Looked up from germline, CDR1 is SNHLY and CDR2 is FYNNEI. This CDR3 comprises 15 residues. V lost 7 bases to trimming and J lost 5 bases; unmatched junction nucleotides: 9. The CDR3 is CASNLDRGGTGELFF. CDR3 DNA sequence: TGTGCCAGCAACCTAGACAGGGGAGGTACCGGGGAGCTGTTTTTT. The variable domain in full, with the rest retrieved from reference TRBV2 and TRBJ2-2, is EPEVTQTPSHQVTQMGQEVILRCVPISNHLYFYWYRQILGQKVEFLVSFYNNEISEKSEIFDDQFSVERPDGSNFTLKIRSTKLEDSAMYFCASNLDRGGTGELFFGEGSRLTVL.

At least ten counts were recorded for this clonotype. V and J are TRBV20-1 and TRBJ1-3, with no clear D. CDR3 length: 14 amino acids. Germline V gene sequence: CDR1 DFQATT, CDR2 SNEGSKA (reference sequence). V lost 3 bases, J lost 0 bases, and 9 bases lay in between. The CDR3 is CSASGRNSGNTIYF. In DNA, the CDR3 is TGCAGTGCTAGTGGCAGAAACTCTGGAAACACCATATATTTT.

The chain joins TRBV3-1 to TRBJ2-2, with TRBD2 matching over 9 bases. CDR3 length: 15 amino acids. Germline CDR1 and CDR2: LGHDT and YNNKEL (reference sequence). The J segment lost 6 bases and the V segment lost 4 bases, leaving 6 bases of the junction unmatched. CDR3: CASSLASGTSGELFF. CDR3 in DNA: TGTGCCAGCAGCCTTGCTAGCGGGACATCCGGGGAGCTGTTTTTT.

Many counts were recorded for this clonotype. The genes are TRBV3-1 and TRBJ2-2; D gene unclear. This CDR3 region has 13 residues. Deletions cut 3 bases from V and 6 bases from J, with 8 bases between. The V gene's germline CDR1 is LGHDT and CDR2 YNNKEL (reference sequence). The CDR3: CASSHRPSGELFF. DNA of the CDR3: TGTGCCAGCAGCCACCGACCTTCCGGGGAGCTGTTTTTT. The full variable domain, completed using reference TRBV3-1 and TRBJ2-2, is DTAVSQTPKYLVTQMGNDKSIKCEQNLGHDTMYWYKQDSKKFLKIMFSYNNKELIINETVPNRFSPKSPDKAHLNLHINSLELGDSAVYFCASSHRPSGELFFGEGSRLTVL.

Many counts were recorded for this clonotype. The CDR3 spells CSVEQAGPRSYTF. CDR3 coding DNA: TGCAGCGTTGAACAGGCAGGGCCGAGAAGCTACACCTTC. The chain is built from TRBV29-1 and TRBJ1-2; possible D gene TRBD1, 5 bases. Germline CDR1 SQVTM, CDR2 ANQGSEA. The CDR3 sequence is 13 residues long. The germline V and J ends were trimmed by 2 bases and 9 bases, with 16 bases remaining between them. Drawing the rest from reference TRBV29-1 and TRBJ1-2, the complete variable domain is SAVISQKPSRDICQRGTSLTIQCQVDSQVTMMFWYRQQPGQSLTLIATANQGSEATYESGFVIDKFPISRPNLTFSTLTVSNMSPEDSSIYLCSVEQAGPRSYTFGSGTRLTVV.

This clonotype was seen many times. The chain couples TRBV28 to TRBJ1-2; perhaps TRBD1 as D (5 bases). The CDR3 contains 15 residues. The germline CDR1 and CDR2 sequences are MDHEN and SYDVKM. Trimming took off 8 bases at V and 3 bases at J, with 19 bases between the two ends. CDR3: CASVAGVSQDYGYTF. Written as DNA, the CDR3 is TGTGCCAGCGTCGCGGGGGTCTCACAGGACTATGGCTACACCTTC.